Presented here are 24 T cell receptor beta chains from one specimen sequenced in a study of CD8+ T cells in alopecia areata. Treatment denoted: oral pan-JAK inhibitor, 5-10 mg twice daily. Reverse transcription of extracted RNA yielded cDNA, which provided the sequencing template. Here immunoSEQ multiplex PCR was the method, and the copy in TCRdb shows in-frame clones only, minus some. The sample shows about 210,000 clones, 64% of them seen only once. Sequences were derived from CD4+ T cells sorted from blood, sampled at week 4, from a patient treated with tofacitinib. These receptors were taken from a human donor with alopecia areata.

This clone was seen just once. The chain links TRBV7-9 to TRBJ2-7, with D perhaps TRBD1 or TRBD2 (5 bases each). This CDR3 has 15 residues. Deletions cut 2 bases from V and 2 bases from J, with 13 bases between. Looked up from germline, CDR1 is SEHNR and CDR2 is FQNEAQ (reference sequence). The CDR3 DNA reads TGTGCCAGCAGCTTAATGGGAGACAGTACCTACGAGCAGTACTTC. Encoded protein: CASSLMGDSTYEQYF.

This chain joins TRBV28 and TRBJ2-1, with TRBD2 identical over 7 bases. Per germline, CDR1 MDHEN and CDR2 SYDVKM. V was clipped by 8 bases and J by 6 bases; unmatched bases: 7. The CDR3 is 13 residues long. Here the CDR3 reads CASVSGGPNEQFF. Written as DNA, the CDR3 is TGTGCCAGCGTGTCGGGGGGACCCAATGAGCAGTTCTTC.

J is TRBJ1-2 and V is TRBV30; tentatively, D is TRBD1 (5 bases). The CDR3 extends over 12 amino acids. The germline gives CDR1 GTSNPN, CDR2 SVGIG (reference sequence). V shed 8 bases and J shed 4 bases, with 14 bases lying between them. For the CDR3, the DNA is TGTGCCGGATGGACCAGGGTCTATGGCTACACCTTC. Its protein is CAGWTRVYGYTF.

This clone has only a few counts. The CDR3 DNA follows: TGTGCCAGCAGGCGCAGGCCGAAAGAGACCCAGTACTTC. This encodes CASRRRPKETQYF. The J gene is TRBJ2-5, the V gene TRBV7-2; no clear D. CDR1 is SGHTA and CDR2 is FQGNSA in the germline V gene. The CDR3 extends over 13 amino acids. V shed 6 bases and J shed 3 bases, with 11 bases lying between them.

This clone was found a few times. The DNA of the CDR3 is TGCAGCGTTGAAAGTTCGGACAGGGCCTACAATGAGCAGTTCTTC. This gives the protein CSVESSDRAYNEQFF. The chain is built from TRBV29-1 and TRBJ2-1; 8 bases match TRBD1. The V and J ends lost 2 bases and 2 bases, in that order; junction bases with no gene match: 5. This CDR3 spans 15 amino acids. Germline lookup yields CDR1 SQVTM and CDR2 ANQGSEA.

This clone has a single count. This chain uses TRBV30 with TRBJ1-5; D ambiguous. The CDR3 contains 14 residues. The germline V gene has CDR1 GTSNPN and CDR2 SVGIG (reference sequence). V was clipped by 2 bases and J by 3 bases, with 11 bases between them. The CDR3 here is CAWSRQLINQPQHF. DNA for the CDR3: TGTGCCTGGAGTCGCCAGCTCATCAATCAGCCCCAGCATTTT.

This clone was seen at least ten times. The chain has TRBV5-6 and TRBJ2-2; D remains unclear. CDR1 and CDR2 (germline): SGHDT, YYEEEE. This CDR3 has 16 residues. The V gene lost 0 bases and the J gene lost 0 bases, with 9 bases spanning the gap. In nucleotides, the CDR3 is TGTGCCAGCAGCTTGGGGCCCAGCCCGAACACCGGGGAGCTGTTTTTT. It translates to CASSLGPSPNTGELFF. Using reference TRBV5-6 and TRBJ2-2 for the parts outside the CDR3, the full variable domain is DAGVTQSPTHLIKTRGQQVTLRCSPKSGHDTVSWYQQALGQGPQFIFQYYEEEERQRGNFPDRFSGHQFPNYSSELNVNALLLGDSALYLCASSLGPSPNTGELFFGEGSRLTVL.

The V call is TRBV29-1, the J call TRBJ2-5; D is unresolved. This CDR3 is 13 amino acids long. Germline CDR1 and CDR2: SQVTM and ANQGSEA. Trimming took off 6 bases at V and 1 base at J, with 12 bases between the two ends. The CDR3 is CSVRAQPQETQYF. The CDR3 nucleotides read TGCAGCGTCCGGGCCCAGCCCCAAGAGACCCAGTACTTC.

This clone appeared a few times. The J gene is TRBJ1-6, the V gene TRBV12-5; D not certain. Germline V gives CDR1 LGHNT, CDR2 FRNRAP. The CDR3 length is 14 residues. Trimming cost V 8 bases and J 7 bases, with 15 bases left between them. DNA for the CDR3: TGTGCTAGTCAGACCGGCTCGGCGAATTCACCCCTCCACTTT. This gives the protein CASQTGSANSPLHF.

The rearrangement joins TRBV7-2 to TRBJ2-2, with D perhaps TRBD1 (5 bases). Trimming cost V 2 bases and J 12 bases, with 16 bases left between them. The CDR3 is made up of 14 amino acids. CDR1 and CDR2 (germline): SGHTA, FQGNSA. This CDR3 reads CASSLSTAMGKLFF. For the CDR3, the DNA is TGTGCCAGCAGCTTATCGACAGCGATGGGGAAGCTGTTTTTT.

V gene TRBV2 combines with J gene TRBJ2-1, with 7 bases that match TRBD1. Germline assignment: CDR1 SNHLY and CDR2 FYNNEI. The CDR3 extends over 13 amino acids. Trimming removed 7 bases from V and 6 bases from J; junction bases left unmatched: 6. CDR3 coding DNA: TGTGCCAGCAAGGGACAGTCGGGCAATGAGCAGTTCTTC. The encoded protein is CASKGQSGNEQFF.

The chain employs TRBV7-6 and TRBJ2-2; D is unresolved. Germline assignment: CDR1 SGHVS and CDR2 FNYEAQ. V lost 5 bases, J lost 6 bases, and 4 bases lay in between. CDR3 size: 11 residues. The CDR3 loop is CASSPAGELFF. The CDR3 coding sequence is TGTGCCAGCAGCCCCGCCGGGGAGCTGTTTTTT.

In DNA form, the CDR3 reads TGTGCCAGCAGCTTGGTGGAGGGCGAGCAGTACTTC. Translated, it gives CASSLVEGEQYF. The J gene is TRBJ2-7, the V gene TRBV5-6, with D possibly matching TRBD2 (6 bases). V lost 0 bases to trimming and J lost 6 bases, with 7 bases between them. This CDR3 has 12 amino acids. Germline values: CDR1 SGHDT, CDR2 YYEEEE.

The CDR3, as DNA: TGTGCCAGCAGCACTCGACAGGGTCAAGCTTTCTTT. This gives the protein CASSTRQGQAFF. V is TRBV6-4 and J is TRBJ1-1; TRBD1 matches 7 bases. The V and J ends lost 6 bases and 9 bases, in that order; junction bases with no gene match: 7. CDR3 length: 12 amino acids. Germline-derived CDR1 and CDR2 are MRHNA and SNTAGT.

A few counts support this clone. The J gene is TRBJ2-3, the V gene TRBV4-2, with 8 bases aligning to TRBD2. Trimming cost V 4 bases and J 3 bases; bases outside gene matches: 9. Germline assignment: CDR1 LGHNA and CDR2 YNFKEQ. CDR3 size: 16 residues. DNA for the CDR3: TGTGCCAGCAGCCTCATCACGGGGGGGCGGACAGATACGCAGTATTTT. Amino acid sequence: CASSLITGGRTDTQYF.

Ten or more counts support this clone. The chain has TRBV28 and TRBJ2-7; D gene unclear. Germline CDR1 is MDHEN and CDR2 is SYDVKM. The CDR3 totals 13 residues. The germline V and J ends were trimmed by 1 base and 4 bases, with 8 bases remaining between them. CDR3 DNA sequence: TGTGCCAGCAGTTTATCCGATGTGTACGAGCAGTACTTC. This translates into CASSLSDVYEQYF.

The chain links TRBV2 to TRBJ1-1, with D possibly TRBD1 on 6 matching bases. The germline gives CDR1 SNHLY, CDR2 FYNNEI. Trimming removed 3 bases from V and 6 bases from J, with 8 bases in between. The CDR3 runs to 12 residues. The CDR3 sequence: CASSDRGAEAFF. The CDR3 region has the DNA TGTGCCAGCAGTGACAGGGGCGCTGAAGCTTTCTTT.

This clone came up once. The rearrangement joins TRBV10-3 to TRBJ1-1, with a weak D call TRBD1 (5 bases). From germline, CDR1 is ENHRY and CDR2 SYGVKD. CDR3 length: 12 residues. Trimming removed 11 bases at V and 5 bases at J, with 15 bases between. CDR3 in DNA: TGTGCCGCCTGGGACCAACTGACTGAAGCTTTCTTT. This translates into CAAWDQLTEAFF.

The genes are TRBV5-4 and TRBJ1-1; D unresolved. This CDR3 region has 13 residues. Per the germline V gene, CDR1 is SGHNT and CDR2 is YYREEE (reference sequence). Trimming shortened V by 4 bases and J by 6 bases, and 13 bases separated the two germline ends. The CDR3 DNA follows: TGTGCCAGCAGCCTAGAGAGGGTGGCTGAAGCTTTCTTT. Its translation is CASSLERVAEAFF.

V usage is TRBV5-1 and J usage is TRBJ2-7; D might be TRBD2 (5 bases). The CDR3 runs 16 residues. V shed 2 bases and J shed 1 base, with 16 bases lying between them. Germline V lookup: CDR1 SGHRS, CDR2 YFSETQ. CDR3 in DNA: TGCGCCAGCAGCTTTGGTCCGAGCGGAGGTTCCTACGAGCAGTACTTC. It encodes CASSFGPSGGSYEQYF.

This clone was recorded only once. The chain employs TRBV4-2 and TRBJ2-1; 10 bases agree with TRBD2. V was clipped by 0 bases and J by 8 bases; unmatched bases: 10. The CDR3 has 17 residues. Per germline, CDR1 LGHNA and CDR2 YNFKEQ. The CDR3 DNA reads TGTGCCAGCAGCCAAGACCTCCAAGCGGGGGGGCCTCATGAGCAGTTCTTC. The encoded protein is CASSQDLQAGGPHEQFF.

The V call is TRBV4-3, the J call TRBJ1-1; TRBD1 matches 8 bases. The CDR3 has 16 amino acids. From germline, CDR1 is LGHNA and CDR2 YSLEER. V lost 3 bases to trimming and J lost 2 bases; unmatched junction nucleotides: 8. The CDR3 here is CASSHYLTGDNTEAFF. CDR3 sequence (DNA): TGCGCCAGCAGCCATTATTTGACAGGGGATAACACTGAAGCTTTCTTT.

The chain combines TRBV7-2 with TRBJ2-3; 9 positions agree with TRBD2. This CDR3 is 16 amino acids long. The junction had 4 bases not matched to a gene; V was cut back by 3 bases and J by 0 bases. The germline gives CDR1 SGHTA, CDR2 FQGNSA. The CDR3 region is CASSLTSGASTDTQYF. The CDR3, as DNA: TGTGCCAGCAGCTTGACTAGCGGTGCTAGCACAGATACGCAGTATTTT.

This clone came up a few times. The V and J genes are TRBV4-3 and TRBJ2-7, with TRBD1 matching 7 bases. The germline V gene has CDR1 LGHNA and CDR2 YSLEER. J gave up 0 bases and V 0 bases, and 2 bases lay outside the gene matches. The CDR3 contains 15 residues. The CDR3 protein is CASSQEKGASYEQYF. CDR3 in DNA: TGCGCCAGCAGCCAAGAAAAGGGGGCCTCCTACGAGCAGTACTTC.